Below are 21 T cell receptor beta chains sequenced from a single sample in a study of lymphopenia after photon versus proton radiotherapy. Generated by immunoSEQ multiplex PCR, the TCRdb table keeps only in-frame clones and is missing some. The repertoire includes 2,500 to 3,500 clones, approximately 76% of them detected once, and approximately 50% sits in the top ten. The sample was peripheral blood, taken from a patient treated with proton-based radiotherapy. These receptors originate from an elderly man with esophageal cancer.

The CDR3 sequence is CASSPVGAGENTIYF. CDR3 in DNA: TGTGCCAGCAGTCCAGTAGGTGCGGGGGAAAACACCATATATTTT. V gene TRBV7-2 combines with J gene TRBJ1-3; D is possibly TRBD1 (5 bases). The CDR3 spans 15 residues. The V gene's germline CDR1 is SGHTA and CDR2 FQGNSA. Between the trimmed V and J ends, which lost 6 bases and 6 bases, there was a span of 18 bases.

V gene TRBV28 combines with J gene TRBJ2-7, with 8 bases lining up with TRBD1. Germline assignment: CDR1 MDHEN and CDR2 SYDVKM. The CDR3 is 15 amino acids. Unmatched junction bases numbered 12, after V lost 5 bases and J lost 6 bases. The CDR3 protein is CASSTRQGKSPEQYF. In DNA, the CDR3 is TGTGCCAGCAGTACGCGACAGGGGAAATCCCCCGAGCAGTACTTC.

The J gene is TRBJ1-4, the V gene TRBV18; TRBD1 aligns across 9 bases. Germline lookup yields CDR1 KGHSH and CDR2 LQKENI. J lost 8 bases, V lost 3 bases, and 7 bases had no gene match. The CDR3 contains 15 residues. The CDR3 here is CASSPPGQGGEKLFF. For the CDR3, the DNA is TGTGCCAGCTCACCTCCGGGACAGGGCGGCGAAAAACTGTTTTTT.

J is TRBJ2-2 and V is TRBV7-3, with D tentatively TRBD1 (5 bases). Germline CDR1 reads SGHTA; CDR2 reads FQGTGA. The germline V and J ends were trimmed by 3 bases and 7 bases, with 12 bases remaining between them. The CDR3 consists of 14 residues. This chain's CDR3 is CASSLGLDHGELFF. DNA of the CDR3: TGTGCCAGCAGCTTGGGGCTAGATCACGGGGAGCTGTTTTTT.

The CDR3 reads CASSIEDGTGDEQYF. CDR3 DNA sequence: TGTGCCAGTAGTATAGAGGATGGGACAGGGGACGAGCAGTACTTC. This rearrangement joins TRBV19 to TRBJ2-7; 10 nucleotides match TRBD1. V trimming: 0 bases; J trimming: 5 bases; junction bases outside the gene matches: 4. This CDR3 is 15 amino acids long. Germline assignment: CDR1 LNHDA and CDR2 SQIVND (reference sequence).

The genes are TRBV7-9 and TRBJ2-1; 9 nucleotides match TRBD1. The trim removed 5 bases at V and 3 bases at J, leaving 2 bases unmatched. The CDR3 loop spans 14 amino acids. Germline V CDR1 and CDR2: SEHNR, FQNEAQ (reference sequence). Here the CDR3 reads CASSRTGDYNEQFF. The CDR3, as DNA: TGTGCCAGCAGCCGGACAGGGGACTACAATGAGCAGTTCTTC.

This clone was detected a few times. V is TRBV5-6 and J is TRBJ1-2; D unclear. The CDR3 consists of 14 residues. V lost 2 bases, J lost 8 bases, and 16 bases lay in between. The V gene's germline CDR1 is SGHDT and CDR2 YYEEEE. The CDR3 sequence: CASSFTAVFYGYTF. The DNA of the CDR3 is TGTGCCAGCAGCTTTACCGCAGTCTTCTACGGCTACACCTTC.

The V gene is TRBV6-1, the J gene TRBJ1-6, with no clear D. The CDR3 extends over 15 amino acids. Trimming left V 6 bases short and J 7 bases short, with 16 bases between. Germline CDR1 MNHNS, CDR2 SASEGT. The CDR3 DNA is TGTGCCAGCAGCGCCCTCGAGACATCAAATTCACCCCTCCACTTT. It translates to CASSALETSNSPLHF.

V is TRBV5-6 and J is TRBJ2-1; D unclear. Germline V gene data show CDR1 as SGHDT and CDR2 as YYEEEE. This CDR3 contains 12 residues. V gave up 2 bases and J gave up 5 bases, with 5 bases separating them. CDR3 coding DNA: TGTGCCAGCAGCTTCCTAGACAATGAGCAGTTCTTC. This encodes CASSFLDNEQFF.

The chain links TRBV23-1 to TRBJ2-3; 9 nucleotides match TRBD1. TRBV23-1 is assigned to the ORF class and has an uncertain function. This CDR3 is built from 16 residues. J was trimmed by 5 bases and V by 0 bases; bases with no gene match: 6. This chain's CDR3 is CASSQSKQGAKDTQYF. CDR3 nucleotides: TGCGCCAGCAGTCAATCGAAACAGGGGGCGAAAGATACGCAGTATTTT.

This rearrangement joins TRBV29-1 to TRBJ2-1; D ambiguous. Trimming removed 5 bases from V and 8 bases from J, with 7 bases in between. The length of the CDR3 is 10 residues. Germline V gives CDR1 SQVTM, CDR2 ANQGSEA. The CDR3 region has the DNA TGCAGCGTTATACAGCATGAGCAGTTCTTC. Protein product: CSVIQHEQFF.

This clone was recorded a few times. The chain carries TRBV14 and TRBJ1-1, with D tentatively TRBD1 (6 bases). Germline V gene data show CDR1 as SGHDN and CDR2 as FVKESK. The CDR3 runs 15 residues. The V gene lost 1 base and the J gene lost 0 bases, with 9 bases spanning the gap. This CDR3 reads CASSQGGALNTEAFF. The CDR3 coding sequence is TGTGCCAGCAGCCAAGGGGGGGCCTTGAACACTGAAGCTTTCTTT.

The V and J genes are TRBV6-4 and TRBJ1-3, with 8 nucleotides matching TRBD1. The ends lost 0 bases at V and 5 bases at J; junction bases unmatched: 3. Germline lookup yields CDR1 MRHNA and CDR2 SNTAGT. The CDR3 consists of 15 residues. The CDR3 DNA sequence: TGTGCCAGCAGTGACTCTGGGACAGGTCGAAACACCATATATTTT. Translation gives CASSDSGTGRNTIYF.

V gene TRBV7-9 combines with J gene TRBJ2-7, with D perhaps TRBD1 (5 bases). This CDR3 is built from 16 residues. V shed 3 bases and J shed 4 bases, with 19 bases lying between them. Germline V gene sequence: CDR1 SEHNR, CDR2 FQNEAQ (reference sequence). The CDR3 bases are TGTGCCAGCAGCTTTATCACAGGCCCTGGACGGTACGAGCAGTACTTC. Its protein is CASSFITGPGRYEQYF.

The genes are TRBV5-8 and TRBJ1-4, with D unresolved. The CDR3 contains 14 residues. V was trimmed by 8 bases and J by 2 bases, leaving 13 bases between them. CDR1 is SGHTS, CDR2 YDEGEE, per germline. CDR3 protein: CASRNSGTNEKLFF. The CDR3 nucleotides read TGTGCCAGTCGCAATTCGGGGACTAATGAAAAACTGTTTTTT.

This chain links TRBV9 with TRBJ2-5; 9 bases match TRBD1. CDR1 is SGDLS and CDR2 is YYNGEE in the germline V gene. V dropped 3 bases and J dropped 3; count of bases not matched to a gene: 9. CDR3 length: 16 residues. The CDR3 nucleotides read TGTGCCAGCAGCGGACACCGGGACAGGGTTGAAGAGACCCAGTACTTC. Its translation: CASSGHRDRVEETQYF.

DNA of the CDR3: TGTGCCAGCAGCCCCTCCTACGGGGGGGTGTACGAGCAGTACTTC. Encoded protein: CASSPSYGGVYEQYF. The J gene is TRBJ2-7, the V gene TRBV9; TRBD2 agrees at 8 bases. Losses at the gene ends were 4 bases for V and 4 bases for J; bases not matched to a gene: 10. This CDR3 has 15 residues. Germline V gene data show CDR1 as SGDLS and CDR2 as YYNGEE. Filled out from reference TRBV9 and TRBJ2-7, the complete variable domain reads DSGVTQTPKHLITATGQRVTLRCSPRSGDLSVYWYQQSLDQGLQFLIQYYNGEERAKGNILERFSAQQFPDLHSELNLSSLELGDSALYFCASSPSYGGVYEQYFGPGTRLTVT.

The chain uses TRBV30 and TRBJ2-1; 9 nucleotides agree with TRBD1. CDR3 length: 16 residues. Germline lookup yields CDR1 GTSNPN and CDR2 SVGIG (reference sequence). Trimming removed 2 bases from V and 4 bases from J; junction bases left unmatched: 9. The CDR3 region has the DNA TGTGCCTGGAGTACCGGACAGGGGTCGGCGTACAATGAGCAGTTCTTC. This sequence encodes CAWSTGQGSAYNEQFF.

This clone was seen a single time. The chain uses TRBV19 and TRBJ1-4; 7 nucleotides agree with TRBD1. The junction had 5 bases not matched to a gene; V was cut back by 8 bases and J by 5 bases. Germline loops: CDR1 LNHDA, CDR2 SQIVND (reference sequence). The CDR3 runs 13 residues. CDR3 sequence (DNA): TGTGCCAGTGGGGACAGACTCAATGAAAAACTGTTTTTT. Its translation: CASGDRLNEKLFF.

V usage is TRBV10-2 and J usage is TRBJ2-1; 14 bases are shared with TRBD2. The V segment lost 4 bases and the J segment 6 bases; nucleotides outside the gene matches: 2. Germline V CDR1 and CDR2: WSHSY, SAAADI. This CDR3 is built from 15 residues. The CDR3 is CASSGGTSGSNEQFF. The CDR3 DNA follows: TGCGCCAGCAGTGGGGGGACTAGCGGGAGCAATGAGCAGTTCTTC.

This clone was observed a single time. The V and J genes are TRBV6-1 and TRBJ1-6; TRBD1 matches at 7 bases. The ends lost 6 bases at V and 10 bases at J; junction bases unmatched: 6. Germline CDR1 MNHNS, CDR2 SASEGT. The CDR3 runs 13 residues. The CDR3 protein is CASRTGNVSPLHF. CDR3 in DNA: TGTGCCAGCAGGACAGGGAATGTCTCACCCCTCCACTTT.